Each of the 27 T cell receptor beta chains below was sequenced from the same sample in a study of T cells in women clearing cervical HPV infection. The table came from immunoSEQ multiplex PCR; TCRdb's copy has only in-frame clones and leaves some out. The sample data list around 30,000 clones. The sequencing sample was made of blood buffy coat. The receptors were gathered from a woman aged 18 to 75 with a cervical HPV16 infection that either progressed to CIN3+ or cleared (not recorded which).

This clone ranks as medium-sized in terms of frequency. The CDR3 end lies 3 residues beyond the end of the read and is filled in from the germline J gene. The chain couples TRBV12-3 or TRBV12-4 to TRBJ2-3; D remains unclear. V dropped 3 bases and J dropped 2 bases, with 15 bases sitting between them. This CDR3 contains 16 residues. The part of the CDR3 DNA that was read is TGTGCCAGCAGTTTGATTTCTCGTTTAGTCACAGATACG. The encoded protein is CASSLISRLVTDT. The full CDR3 reads CASSLISRLVTDTQYF.

To note about this clone: The CDR3 end falls 3 residues outside the read, so it is completed with the germline J gene. J is TRBJ2-3 and V is TRBV7-8, with 16 bases matching TRBD2. The CDR3 totals 16 residues. J gave up 4 bases and V 5 bases, and 3 bases lay outside the gene matches. Germline CDR1 SGHVS, CDR2 FQNEAQ. The CDR3 spells CASSIGTSGRADTQYF. The DNA read from the CDR3 is TGTGCCAGCAGCATAGGGACTAGCGGGAGGGCAGATACG.

As to this clone: The DNA ends 3 residues before the CDR3 does, and the rest of the CDR3 is filled in from the germline J gene. The chain carries TRBV12-3 or TRBV12-4 and TRBJ2-3, with D possibly being TRBD2 (5 bases). Trimming stripped 3 bases from V and 0 bases from J, with 16 bases between. This CDR3 comprises 17 residues. The sequenced part of the CDR3 DNA is TGTGCCAGCAGTTTGGGTGTCGGTTGGACTAGCACAGATACG. Translation gives CASSLGVGWTSTDT. The whole CDR3 protein is CASSLGVGWTSTDTQYF.

On this clone: The CDR3 end falls 3 residues outside the read, so it is completed with the germline J gene. The chain uses TRBV20-1 and TRBJ1-1; a weak D match, TRBD1 (6 bases). The CDR3 has 15 amino acids. Per the germline V gene, CDR1 is DFQATT and CDR2 is SNEGSKA (reference sequence). V lost 1 base, J lost 2 bases, and 14 bases lay in between. The CDR3: CSARGGRGYNTEAFF. The DNA read from the CDR3 is TGCAGTGCTAGAGGTGGCAGGGGCTACAACACTGAA.

The covered CDR3 bases are TGTGCCAGCAGCCGGGAGGGGAGCGGGCCG. Translating gives CASSREGSGP. The entire CDR3 sequence reads CASSREGSGPQYF. J is TRBJ2-3 and V is TRBV7-2; 8 bases map to TRBD2. The read ends 3 residues shy of where the CDR3 ends; the end is completed using the germline J gene. CDR1 SGHTA and CDR2 FQGNSA come from the germline V gene. CDR3 length: 13 residues.

On this clone: The read falls 3 residues short of the CDR3 end, and the missing part is taken from the germline J gene. The chain carries TRBV20-1 and TRBJ2-5; 8 bases map to TRBD2. The CDR3 totals 14 residues. The germline CDR1 and CDR2 sequences are DFQATT and SNEGSKA (reference sequence). V gave up 5 bases and J gave up 5 bases; unmatched junction bases: 10. CDR3 DNA (partial): TGCAGTGCTGCCTCCGGGGGGGCCTTTGAGACC. Translation gives CSAASGGAFET. The CDR3 as a whole reads CSAASGGAFETQYF.

Details on this clone: The sequenced fragment ends 3 residues before the CDR3 boundary, so the rest is inferred from the germline J gene. V and J are TRBV20-1 and TRBJ2-5; tentative D call: TRBD2 (6 bases). The CDR3 extends over 15 amino acids. In germline, CDR1 is DFQATT, CDR2 SNEGSKA (reference sequence). V was cut by 4 bases and J by 0 bases, with 15 bases left in between. The CDR3 bases that were read are TGCAGTGCTATGGGCAGCGGAGGGTACCAAGAGACC. It is translated as CSAMGSGGYQET. From start to end, the CDR3 is CSAMGSGGYQETQYF.

The CDR3 protein is CAISRDRVPNEKLFF. The CDR3 bases that were read are TGTGCCATCAGTAGGGACAGGGTACCTAATGAAAAA. The chain carries TRBV10-3 and TRBJ1-4, with 9 bases that match TRBD1. The read terminates 3 residues before the CDR3 end, so the remaining end is supplied by the germline J gene. With V trimmed by 5 bases and J by 3 bases, 4 bases remained unmatched. The CDR3 runs to 15 residues. Germline V gives CDR1 ENHRY, CDR2 SYGVKD.

A word on this clone: The CDR3 extends 3 residues past the end of the read, so its final part is completed from the germline J gene. The chain joins TRBV4-2 to TRBJ2-3; 13 nucleotides agree with TRBD2. Losses at the gene ends were 4 bases for V and 2 bases for J; bases not matched to a gene: 6. CDR3 size: 17 residues. Germline lookup yields CDR1 LGHNA and CDR2 YNFKEQ. Partial CDR3 DNA: TGTGCCAGCAGCCCTCGACTAGCGGGGGGTCCCACAGATACG. Translating gives CASSPRLAGGPTDT. The entire CDR3 is CASSPRLAGGPTDTQYF.

This CDR3 is CASKGGDQETQYF. CDR3 bases read: TGTGCCAGCAAAGGGGGGGATCAAGAGACC. This chain links TRBV2 with TRBJ2-5; a possible D gene is TRBD2 (7 bases). The sequence runs out 3 residues before the end of the CDR3; the remainder is reconstructed from the germline J gene. There are 13 residues in the CDR3. V was cut by 7 bases and J by 2 bases, with 11 bases left in between. The germline gives CDR1 SNHLY, CDR2 FYNNEI.

Comments on this clone: The CDR3 end is not reached by the read, which stops 3 residues before it; the germline J gene fills it in. The same CDR3 also results from other DNA sequences found in this sample. The chain is built from TRBV2 and TRBJ1-2, with TRBD1 matching 9 bases. Germline lookup yields CDR1 SNHLY and CDR2 FYNNEI. This CDR3 has 13 residues. V gave up 9 bases and J gave up 4 bases; unmatched junction bases: 6. CDR3 sequence reads: CASRDRGFYGYTF. The CDR3 bases that were read are TGTGCCAGTAGAGACAGGGGGTTCTATGGC.

With regard to this clone: The CDR3 is cut off 3 residues early in the read; its end comes from the germline J gene. This chain connects TRBV4-2 to TRBJ2-7, with 9 bases lining up with TRBD2. V shed 0 bases and J 4 bases; nucleotides not matched to a gene: 10. CDR3 length: 17 amino acids. Germline V gene data show CDR1 as LGHNA and CDR2 as YNFKEQ. This CDR3 is CASSQDGVASGAYEQYF. The covered CDR3 bases are TGTGCCAGCAGCCAAGATGGAGTGGCTAGCGGGGCTTACGAG.

Note on this clone: The CDR3 end lies 3 residues beyond the end of the read and is filled in from the germline J gene. The V and J genes are TRBV28 and TRBJ1-2; D gene ambiguous. The CDR3 has 13 amino acids. Trimming stripped 8 bases from V and 0 bases from J, with 10 bases between. Germline CDR1 MDHEN, CDR2 SYDVKM. The CDR3 DNA, read in part, is TGTGCCAGCCTGTCCCAGGCTAACTATGGC. Its translation: CASLSQANYG. The entire CDR3 protein reads CASLSQANYGYTF.

Comments on this clone: Sequencing ends 3 residues short of the CDR3 end; the germline J gene provides the rest. The J gene is TRBJ1-4, the V gene TRBV7-9, with D unclear. Germline lookup yields CDR1 SEHNR and CDR2 FQNEAQ (reference sequence). CDR3 size: 12 residues. Between the trimmed V and J ends, which lost 0 bases and 10 bases, there was a span of 6 bases. The CDR3 sequence: CASSLAAGKLFF. CDR3 bases read: TGTGCCAGCAGCTTAGCCGCCGGAAAA.

A word on this clone: With the read ending 3 residues before the CDR3 end, the germline J gene is used to fill in that end. The chain employs TRBV5-1 and TRBJ1-5, with a possible D match to TRBD1 (5 bases). V was trimmed by 0 bases and J by 2 bases, leaving 12 bases between them. The CDR3 extends over 16 amino acids. Germline CDR1 SGHRS, CDR2 YFSETQ. The sequenced CDR3 bases are TGCGCCAGCAGCTTGGGGGGAGGGGATGGCAATCAGCCC. Protein: CASSLGGGDGNQP. The whole CDR3 reads CASSLGGGDGNQPQHF.

For this clone: The DNA ends 3 residues before the CDR3 does, and the rest of the CDR3 is filled in from the germline J gene. This sequence joins TRBV20-1 and TRBJ2-3, with unresolved D. The ends were cut back, 6 bases at V and 1 base at J, with 11 bases in the middle. This CDR3 is 13 amino acids long. Looked up from germline, CDR1 is DFQATT and CDR2 is SNEGSKA (reference sequence). This CDR3 reads CSAYGSGTDTQYF. Incomplete CDR3 DNA: TGCAGTGCCTATGGTTCGGGCACAGATACG.

To note about this clone: The same CDR3 is also encoded by other DNA sequences in this sample. CDR3 DNA (partial): TGTGCCAGTAGTCGTGACAGGGGCTACGAG. It translates to CASSRDRGYE. The CDR3 in full is CASSRDRGYEQYF. The gene calls are TRBV19 and TRBJ2-7; TRBD1 aligns across 8 bases. Sequencing ends 3 residues short of the CDR3 end; the germline J gene provides the rest. The germline CDR1 and CDR2 sequences are LNHDA and SQIVND (reference sequence). The CDR3 runs 13 residues. V lost 5 bases, J lost 3 bases, and 3 bases stayed unmatched.

Regarding this clone: The read terminates 3 residues ahead of where the CDR3 ends, so the germline J gene completes it. The chain has TRBV19 and TRBJ1-2, with TRBD1 identical over 10 bases. Germline loops: CDR1 LNHDA, CDR2 SQIVND (reference sequence). The CDR3 is 13 residues long. Trimming removed 7 bases from V and 4 bases from J; junction bases left unmatched: 3. Incomplete CDR3 DNA: TGTGCCAGTAAGACAGGGGGCGTCTATGGC. Protein: CASKTGGVYG. The full CDR3 is CASKTGGVYGYTF. The full variable domain, rest sourced from reference TRBV19 and TRBJ1-2, is DGGITQSPKYLFRKEGQNVTLSCEQNLNHDAMYWYRQDPGQGLRLIYYSQIVNDFQKGDIAEGYSVSREKKESFPLTVTSAQKNPTAFYLCASKTGGVYGYTFGSGTRLTVV.

On this clone: The CDR3 is cut off 3 residues early in the read; its end comes from the germline J gene. This sequence joins TRBV7-9 and TRBJ2-5; 7 bases are a match to TRBD1. V shed 5 bases and J 4 bases; nucleotides not matched to a gene: 7. The CDR3 totals 14 residues. Germline V lookup: CDR1 SEHNR, CDR2 FQNEAQ (reference sequence). The sequenced CDR3 bases are TGTGCCAGCAGCCCCAGGACAGGTTCAGAGACC. Protein product: CASSPRTGSET. The whole CDR3 protein reads CASSPRTGSETQYF.

Comments on this clone: Sequencing ends 3 residues short of the CDR3 end; the germline J gene provides the rest. The J gene is TRBJ2-2, the V gene TRBV7-3, with 8 bases identical to TRBD1. Per the germline V gene, CDR1 is SGHTA and CDR2 is FQGTGA. The CDR3 has 18 amino acids. The J segment lost 5 bases and the V segment lost 5 bases, leaving 16 bases of the junction unmatched. The CDR3 reads CASSPSTDRVRWTGELFF. CDR3 DNA, as far as it was read: TGTGCCAGCAGCCCGTCAACGGACAGGGTGAGATGGACCGGGGAG.

Regarding this clone: The read finishes 3 residues shy of the CDR3 end, and the germline J gene is used to complete it. The gene calls are TRBV7-2 and TRBJ1-1; the D gene is possibly TRBD1 (6 bases). The CDR3 spans 13 residues. Per germline, CDR1 SGHTA and CDR2 FQGNSA. The chain's CDR3 is CASSLDGKGVAFF. The part of the CDR3 DNA that was read is TGTGCCAGCAGCTTAGACGGCAAGGGGGTA. The full variable domain, completed using reference TRBV7-2 and TRBJ1-1, is GAGVSQSPSNKVTEKGKDVELRCDPISGHTALYWYRQSLGQGLEFLIYFQGNSAPDKSGLPSDRFSAERTGGSVSTLTIQRTQQEDSAVYLCASSLDGKGVAFFGQGTRLTVV.

As for this clone: The read ends 3 residues early relative to the CDR3; the germline J gene fills the gap. The J gene is TRBJ2-5, the V gene TRBV5-1; weak D call: TRBD1 (7 bases). The CDR3 spans 17 residues. V was clipped by 0 bases and J by 1 base, with 16 bases between them. From germline, CDR1 is SGHRS and CDR2 YFSETQ. Partial CDR3 DNA: TGCGCCAGCAGCTTGGCCTGGGCAGGGGGGTTCCAAGAGACC. As protein: CASSLAWAGGFQET. The complete CDR3 reads CASSLAWAGGFQETQYF. The whole variable domain, remainder taken from reference TRBV5-1 and TRBJ2-5, is KAGVTQTPRYLIKTRGQQVTLSCSPISGHRSVSWYQQTPGQGLQFLFEYFSETQRNKGNFPGRFSGRQFSNSRSEMNVSTLELGDSALYLCASSLAWAGGFQETQYFGPGTRLLVL.

Concerning this clone: The DNA ends 3 residues before the CDR3 does, and the rest of the CDR3 is filled in from the germline J gene. The chain employs TRBV7-9 and TRBJ1-2; maybe TRBD1 (5 bases). Trimming shortened V by 4 bases and J by 4 bases, and 10 bases separated the two germline ends. This CDR3 comprises 13 residues. Germline CDR1 is SEHNR and CDR2 is FQNEAQ (reference sequence). This CDR3 is CASSSQGVYGYTF. CDR3 DNA (partial): TGTGCCAGCAGCTCCCAGGGAGTCTATGGC.

This clone is medium-sized by frequency. CDR3 DNA (partial): TGTGCCAGCAGCACTAGCGGGAGGTCTTATGAG. This translates into CASSTSGRSYE. The full CDR3 sequence reads CASSTSGRSYEQFF. The J gene is TRBJ2-1, the V gene TRBV28; 12 bases line up with TRBD2. The read comes to an end 3 residues before the CDR3 does, leaving the germline J gene to fill in the end. V trimming: 6 bases; J trimming: 8 bases; junction bases outside the gene matches: 5. CDR1 and CDR2 (germline): MDHEN, SYDVKM. The CDR3 totals 14 residues.

Turning to this clone: The CDR3 is cut off 3 residues early in the read; its end comes from the germline J gene. The chain couples TRBV18 to TRBJ2-1; 9 bases are shared with TRBD2. The V and J ends lost 5 bases and 6 bases, in that order; junction bases with no gene match: 11. Germline-derived CDR1 and CDR2 are KGHSH and LQKENI. The CDR3 consists of 16 residues. Here the CDR3 reads CASSYSGGGAGNEQFF. CDR3 bases read: TGTGCCAGCTCATACTCCGGCGGGGGGGCCGGCAATGAG.

As regards this clone: The CDR3 end is not reached by the read, which stops 3 residues before it; the germline J gene fills it in. The J gene is TRBJ1-2, the V gene TRBV19, with D possibly being TRBD1 (5 bases). Germline V CDR1 and CDR2: LNHDA, SQIVND (reference sequence). The V and J ends lost 4 bases and 4 bases respectively, with 13 bases between them. The CDR3 has 14 residues. The CDR3 reads CASSRRQSSYGYTF. The part of the CDR3 DNA that was read is TGTGCCAGTAGTAGAAGACAGAGCTCCTATGGC.

Remarks on this clone: The read gets to within 3 residues of the CDR3 end, and the germline J gene fills in the rest. Other DNA sequences in the sample encode the same CDR3. The chain joins TRBV19 to TRBJ1-2, with 8 bases matching TRBD1. The CDR3 has 13 residues. CDR1 is LNHDA, CDR2 SQIVND, per germline (reference sequence). The sequenced CDR3 bases are TGTGCCAGTAGTCGTGACAGGGGCTACGAC. Translating it yields CASSRDRGYD. The whole CDR3 reads CASSRDRGYDYTF.